This entry lists 15 T cell receptor beta chains sequenced from one sample in a study of neurological immune-mediated disorders. TCRdb ran MiXCR on the 5' RACE reads and lists one entry per CDR3 protein. The sample lists over 45,000 distinct CDR3 sequences, around 25% seen once, with approximately 23% in the top ten. The sequenced sample was PBMCs. Receptors were obtained from a woman aged 70-85 years in good health.

This clonotype has ten or more counts. Here the CDR3 reads CASTWTAQYQPQHF. CDR3 nucleotide sequence: TGCGCCAGCACCTGGACAGCGCAATATCAGCCCCAGCATTTT. This rearrangement joins TRBV4-1 to TRBJ1-5, with D maybe TRBD1 (6 bases). Germline lookup yields CDR1 MGHRA and CDR2 YSYEKL. The CDR3 has 14 amino acids. V lost 7 bases, J lost 5 bases, and 15 bases lay in between.

Many counts were recorded for this clonotype. The chain employs TRBV10-3 and TRBJ2-3; 11 bases match TRBD2. Germline CDR1 and CDR2: ENHRY and SYGVKD. Trimming cost V 6 bases and J 2 bases; bases outside gene matches: 10. The CDR3 extends over 17 amino acids. This CDR3 is CAISDPGTSGPTDTQYF. The CDR3 DNA sequence: TGTGCCATCAGCGATCCCGGGACTAGCGGCCCCACAGATACGCAGTATTTT.

This clonotype appeared a few times. The chain carries TRBV20-1 and TRBJ1-2; 10 bases are a match to TRBD1. V lost 6 bases to trimming and J lost 4 bases; unmatched junction nucleotides: 11. The germline V gene encodes CDR1 DFQATT and CDR2 SNEGSKA (reference sequence). This CDR3 region has 15 residues. The CDR3 DNA sequence: TGCAGTGCCCCGGGTGGGACAGGGGTAGCCTATGGCTACACCTTC. It yields the protein CSAPGGTGVAYGYTF.

Concerning this clonotype itself: A much larger clone lies one base from this, so it may be a read error. The chain is built from TRBV7-2 and TRBJ1-1; D remains unclear. V was clipped by 5 bases and J by 0 bases, with 13 bases between them. Looked up from germline, CDR1 is SGHTA and CDR2 is FQGNSA. The CDR3 sequence is 15 residues long. The CDR3 loop is CASSPRWTMNTEAFF. CDR3 sequence (DNA): TGTGCCAGCAGCCCCAGGTGGACCATGAACACTGAAGCTTTCTTT.

This clonotype was seen at least ten times. J is TRBJ2-5 and V is TRBV21-1. TRBV21-1 is given as a pseudogene. CDR3 length equals 13 residues. The CDR3 region has the DNA TGTGCCAGCAGCAAAGGGCAGGAAGAGACCCAGTACTTC. This codes for CASSKGQEETQYF.

This clonotype was seen ten or more times. This rearrangement joins TRBV10-3 to TRBJ2-2; D possibly uses TRBD1 or TRBD2 (5 bases each). V lost 4 bases and J lost 4, with 16 bases in between. From germline, CDR1 is ENHRY and CDR2 SYGVKD. This CDR3 contains 16 residues. CDR3 region: CAISAFQGRGTGELFF. The CDR3 DNA follows: TGTGCCATCAGTGCGTTCCAGGGACGCGGCACCGGGGAGCTGTTTTTT.

The chain employs TRBV10-3 and TRBJ1-3; D remains unclear. Deletions cut 6 bases from V and 0 bases from J, with 9 bases between. Germline CDR1 and CDR2: ENHRY and SYGVKD. CDR3 length equals 14 residues. Here the CDR3 DNA reads TGTGCCATCAGAGAATACTCCTCTGGAAACACCATATATTTT. Residues: CAIREYSSGNTIYF.

This clonotype was counted many times. Mismatch with germline at one junction end may stem from a read error. J is TRBJ2-1 and V is TRBV10-3; the match to TRBD2 covers 10 bases. The CDR3 extends over 18 amino acids. The germline CDR1 and CDR2 sequences are ENHRY and SYGVKD. The CDR3 nucleotides are TGTGCCATCAGTGATTCACCTCTGACTAGCGGGCAGAGGGTTGAGCAGTTATTC. Its translation is CAISDSPLTSGQRVEQLF.

The chain couples TRBV19 to TRBJ2-3; tentatively, D is TRBD1 (5 bases). Germline CDR1 and CDR2: LNHDA and SQIVND (reference sequence). CDR3 size: 15 residues. V was trimmed by 4 bases and J by 2 bases, leaving 13 bases between them. Here the CDR3 reads CASSTTVPPTDTQYF. In DNA form, the CDR3 reads TGTGCCAGTAGTACGACAGTTCCCCCCACAGATACGCAGTATTTT.

This clonotype was seen ten or more times. The rearrangement joins TRBV7-8 to TRBJ2-1, with no clear D. The length of the CDR3 is 13 residues. Germline CDR1 SGHVS, CDR2 FQNEAQ. The V end lost 3 bases, the J end lost 9 bases, and 12 bases lay between the germline ends. CDR3 bases: TGTGCCAGCAGCTTGGAGCAGAAGGGTGAGCAGTTCTTC. Its translation is CASSLEQKGEQFF. The full variable domain, its missing parts supplied by reference TRBV7-8 and TRBJ2-1, is GAGVSQSPRYKVAKRGQDVALRCDPISGHVSLFWYQQALGQGPEFLTYFQNEAQLDKSGLPSDRFFAERPEGSVSTLKIQRTQQEDSAVYLCASSLEQKGEQFFGPGTRLTVL.

Many counts were recorded for this clonotype. In DNA form, the CDR3 reads TGTGCCAGCAGCCAAGACCTAAGGACAGGGTCTTGGTATGAGCAGTTCTTC. Encoded protein: CASSQDLRTGSWYEQFF. V and J are TRBV3-1 and TRBJ2-1; 8 positions match TRBD1. V lost 0 bases to trimming and J lost 8 bases; unmatched junction nucleotides: 12. The CDR3 covers 17 residues. Germline loops: CDR1 LGHDT, CDR2 YNNKEL (reference sequence).

The chain has TRBV18 and TRBJ2-7, with TRBD1 matching 7 bases. V was clipped by 3 bases and J by 9 bases; unmatched bases: 5. Germline loops: CDR1 KGHSH, CDR2 LQKENI. This CDR3 is built from 12 residues. CDR3: CASSPDRVWQYF. Written as DNA, the CDR3 is TGTGCCAGCTCACCCGACAGGGTGTGGCAGTACTTC.

This clonotype was counted many times. The chain employs TRBV6-6 and TRBJ2-1; weak D call: TRBD2 (7 bases). The CDR3 is 14 amino acids. With 6 bases removed from V and 8 bases from J, the gap between germline ends came to 17 bases. CDR1 and CDR2 (germline): MNHNY, SVGAGI (reference sequence). DNA of the CDR3: TGTGCCAGCAGCCGCCTTGGGGGGGCGGATGAGCAGTTCTTC. Translated: CASSRLGGADEQFF.

This clonotype was recorded many times. The chain carries TRBV14 and TRBJ2-5; D is possibly TRBD2 (5 bases). The germline V and J ends were trimmed by 3 bases and 1 base, with 15 bases remaining between them. CDR3 length: 16 amino acids. The germline CDR1 and CDR2 sequences are SGHDN and FVKESK. CDR3 in amino acids: CASSQENRGTQETQYF. The CDR3 DNA sequence: TGTGCCAGCAGCCAGGAGAACCGGGGAACCCAAGAGACCCAGTACTTC.

The V and J genes are TRBV18 and TRBJ1-1; D remains unclear. The CDR3 totals 13 residues. V shed 3 bases and J shed 1 base, with 6 bases lying between them. CDR1 is KGHSH and CDR2 is LQKENI in the germline V gene. CDR3 loop: CASSPQKNTEAFF. CDR3 DNA sequence: TGTGCCAGCTCACCCCAGAAGAACACTGAAGCTTTCTTT.